This TCR beta chain emerged from a study of control samples from healthy donors and cancer patients (dated by TCRdb to 2020 to 2021). Regarding this clone: Its antigen is still unknown. The input lacks base qualities; no much larger clone sits a single base away.

Preparation of the library involved the immunoSEQ multiplex PCR assay. TCRdb obtained this table from immuneACCESS and retained in-frame rearrangements with V and J assigned. These tables miss some clones; where compared with another copy, unresolved V genes account for less than half of the shortfall, and the remainder is unexplained. Across this sample there are 90,000 to 100,000 clones, with about four fifths seen only once. The top ten clonotypes cover roughly 40% of the sample. In the germline V gene (reference sequence), CDR1 corresponds to MNHEY and CDR2 to SMNVEV. The V end gives up 5 bases and the J end 4 bases, leaving 2 bases in the junction not matched to a gene. CDR3 length: 13 amino acids, cysteine to phenylalanine. Only the CDR3 DNA stays, 39 bases, in frame from base 1.

The source material was PBMCs. This receptor was obtained from a man between 65 and 79 years old with lung cancer. The chain employs TRBV27 and TRBJ1-5; TRBD1 matches 7 bases in the middle. The CDR3 amino acid sequence is: CASSDRANQPQHF. The sequenced DNA is TGTGCCAGCAGTGACAGGGCGAATCAGCCCCAGCATTTT.